This T cell receptor beta chain emerged from a study of CD8 T cells in ankylosing spondylitis. Study-wide findings and caveats: Seemingly characteristic of ankylosing spondylitis blood was a TCR beta motif consisting of about 8 highly homologous variants. Disease-linked clones bore a CD8+ phenotype, appearing relatively rarely in peripheral blood. Reported data indicate significant enrichment of disease-linked clones within matched ankylosing spondylitis synovial fluid. Before this, some motif variants had been reported in reactive arthritis synovial fluid and blood.

Trimming pared 3 bases from V and 4 bases from J, leaving 9 bases between. The CDR3 covers 14 residues. Germline CDR1 reads MNHEY; CDR2 reads SMNVEV (reference sequence). Library preparation for TCR beta used quantitative 5'-RACE with molecular barcodes. TCRdb independently ran MiXCR on the 5' RACE reads; one entry per CDR3 protein. Among 220,000 or so distinct CDR3 sequences, 15% to 20% were seen once, and the ten largest hold under 55%. This clonotype was seen a handful of times. What it binds is unknown. Material: blood, either unsorted or a sorted T cell fraction (not recorded which). The sequence came from a male donor with ankylosing spondylitis. The V gene is TRBV27, the J gene TRBJ1-4, with D unclear. CDR3 amino acids: CASSLPGVNEKLFF. In DNA form, the CDR3 reads TGTGCCAGCAGTTTGCCGGGTGTTAATGAAAAACTGTTTTTT. Based on the CDR3 plus reference TRBV27 and TRBJ1-4, the full variable domain is EAQVTQNPRYLITVTGKKLTVTCSQNMNHEYMSWYRQDPGLGLRQIYYSMNVEVTDKGDVPEGYKVSRKEKRNFPLILESPSPNQTSLYFCASSLPGVNEKLFFGSGTQLSVL.